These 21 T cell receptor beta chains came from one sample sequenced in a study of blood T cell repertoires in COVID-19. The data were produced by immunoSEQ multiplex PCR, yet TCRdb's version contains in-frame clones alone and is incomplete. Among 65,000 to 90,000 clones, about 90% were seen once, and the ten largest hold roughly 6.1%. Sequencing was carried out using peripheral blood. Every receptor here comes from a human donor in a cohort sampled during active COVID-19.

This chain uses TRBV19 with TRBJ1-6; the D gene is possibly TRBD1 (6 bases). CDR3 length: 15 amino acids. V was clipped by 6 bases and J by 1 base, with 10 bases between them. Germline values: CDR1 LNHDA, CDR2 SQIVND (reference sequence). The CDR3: CASSAGTSYNSPLHF. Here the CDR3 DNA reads TGTGCCAGTAGCGCCGGGACATCCTATAATTCACCCCTCCACTTT.

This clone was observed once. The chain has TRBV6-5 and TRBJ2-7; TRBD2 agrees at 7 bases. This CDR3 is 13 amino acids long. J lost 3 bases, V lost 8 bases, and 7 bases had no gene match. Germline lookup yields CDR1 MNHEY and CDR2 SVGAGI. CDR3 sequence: CASRAGVIYEQYF. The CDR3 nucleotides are TGTGCCAGCCGGGCGGGGGTGATCTACGAGCAGTACTTC.

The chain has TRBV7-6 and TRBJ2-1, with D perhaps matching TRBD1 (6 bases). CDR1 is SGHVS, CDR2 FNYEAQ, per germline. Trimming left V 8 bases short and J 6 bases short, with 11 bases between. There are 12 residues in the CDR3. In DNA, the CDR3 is TGTGCCAGCGGGCACAGGGCCAATGAGCAGTTCTTC. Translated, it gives CASGHRANEQFF.

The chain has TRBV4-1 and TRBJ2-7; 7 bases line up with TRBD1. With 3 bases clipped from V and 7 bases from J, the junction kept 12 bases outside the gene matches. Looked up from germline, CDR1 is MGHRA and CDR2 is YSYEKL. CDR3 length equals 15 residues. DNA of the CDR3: TGCGCCAGCAGCCAGATACCGACAGGGCCTTGGGAGCAGTACTTC. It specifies CASSQIPTGPWEQYF.

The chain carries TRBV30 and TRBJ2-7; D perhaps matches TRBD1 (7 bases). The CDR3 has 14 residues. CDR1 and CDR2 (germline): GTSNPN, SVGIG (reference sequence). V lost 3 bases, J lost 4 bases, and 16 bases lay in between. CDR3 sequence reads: CAWRRGGTVYEQYF. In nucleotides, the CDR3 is TGTGCCTGGAGGAGGGGCGGGACAGTATACGAGCAGTACTTC. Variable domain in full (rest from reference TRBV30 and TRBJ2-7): SQTIHQWPATLVQPVGSPLSLECTVEGTSNPNLYWYRQAAGRGLQLLFYSVGIGQISSEVPQNLSASRPQDRQFILSSKKLLLSDSGFYLCAWRRGGTVYEQYFGPGTRLTVT.

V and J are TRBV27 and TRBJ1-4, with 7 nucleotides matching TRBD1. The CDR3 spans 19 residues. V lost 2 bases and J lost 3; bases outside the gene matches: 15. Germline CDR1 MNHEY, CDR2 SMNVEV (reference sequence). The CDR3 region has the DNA TGTGCCAGCAGTTTACTCCCCGAGGGGGCAGCTGGGCCTAATGAAAAACTGTTTTTT. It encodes CASSLLPEGAAGPNEKLFF.

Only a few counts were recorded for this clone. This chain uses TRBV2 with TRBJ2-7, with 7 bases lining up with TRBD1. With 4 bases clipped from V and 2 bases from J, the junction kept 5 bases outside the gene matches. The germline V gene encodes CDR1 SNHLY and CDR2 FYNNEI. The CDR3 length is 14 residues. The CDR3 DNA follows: TGTGCCAGCAGTGGAGGGACAGATCCCTACGAGCAGTACTTC. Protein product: CASSGGTDPYEQYF. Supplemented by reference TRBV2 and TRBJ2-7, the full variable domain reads EPEVTQTPSHQVTQMGQEVILRCVPISNHLYFYWYRQILGQKVEFLVSFYNNEISEKSEIFDDQFSVERPDGSNFTLKIRSTKLEDSAMYFCASSGGTDPYEQYFGPGTRLTVT.

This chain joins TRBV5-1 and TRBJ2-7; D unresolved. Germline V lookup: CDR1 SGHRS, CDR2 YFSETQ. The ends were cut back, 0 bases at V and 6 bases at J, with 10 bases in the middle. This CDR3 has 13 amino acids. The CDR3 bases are TGCGCCAGCAGCTTGGCCTGGGCTGGCGAGCAGTACTTC. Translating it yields CASSLAWAGEQYF.

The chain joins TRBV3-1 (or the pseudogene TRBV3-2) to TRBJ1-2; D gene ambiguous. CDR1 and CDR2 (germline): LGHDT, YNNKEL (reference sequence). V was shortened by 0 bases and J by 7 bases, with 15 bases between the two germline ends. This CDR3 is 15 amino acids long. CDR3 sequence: CASSQDLRLGGGYTF. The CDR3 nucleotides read TGTGCCAGCAGCCAAGATCTGCGACTAGGTGGTGGCTACACCTTC.

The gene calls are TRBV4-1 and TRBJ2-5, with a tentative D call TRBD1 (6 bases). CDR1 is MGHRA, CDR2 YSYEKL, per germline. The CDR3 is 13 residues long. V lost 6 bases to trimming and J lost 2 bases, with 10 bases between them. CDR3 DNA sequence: TGCGCCAGCAGTCGGACAGAGCAAGAGACCCAGTACTTC. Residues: CASSRTEQETQYF.

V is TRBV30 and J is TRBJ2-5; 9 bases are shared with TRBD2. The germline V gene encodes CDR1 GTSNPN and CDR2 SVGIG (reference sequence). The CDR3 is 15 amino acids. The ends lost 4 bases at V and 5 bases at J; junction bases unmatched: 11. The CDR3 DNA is TGTGCCTGGAAGGCGGGGGGGCGTAAGGTGGAGACCCAGTACTTC. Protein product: CAWKAGGRKVETQYF. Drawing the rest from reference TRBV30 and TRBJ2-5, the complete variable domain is SQTIHQWPATLVQPVGSPLSLECTVEGTSNPNLYWYRQAAGRGLQLLFYSVGIGQISSEVPQNLSASRPQDRQFILSSKKLLLSDSGFYLCAWKAGGRKVETQYFGPGTRLLVL.

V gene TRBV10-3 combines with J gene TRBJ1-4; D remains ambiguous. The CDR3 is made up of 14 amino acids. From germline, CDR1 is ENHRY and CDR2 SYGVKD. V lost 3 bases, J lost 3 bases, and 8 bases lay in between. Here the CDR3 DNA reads TGTGCCATCAGTGATGGCAGTTCTAATGAAAAACTGTTTTTT. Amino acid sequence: CAISDGSSNEKLFF.

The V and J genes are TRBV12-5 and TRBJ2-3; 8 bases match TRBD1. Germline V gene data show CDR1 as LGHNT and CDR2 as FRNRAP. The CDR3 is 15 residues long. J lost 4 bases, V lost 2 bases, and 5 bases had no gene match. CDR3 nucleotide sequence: TGTGCTAGTGGTTTGCACAGGGGGAACTCAGATACGCAGTATTTT. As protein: CASGLHRGNSDTQYF. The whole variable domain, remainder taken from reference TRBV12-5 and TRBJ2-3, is DARVTQTPRHKVTEMGQEVTMRCQPILGHNTVFWYRQTMMQGLELLAYFRNRAPLDDSGMPKDRFSAEMPDATLATLKIQPSEPRDSAVYFCASGLHRGNSDTQYFGPGTRLTVL.

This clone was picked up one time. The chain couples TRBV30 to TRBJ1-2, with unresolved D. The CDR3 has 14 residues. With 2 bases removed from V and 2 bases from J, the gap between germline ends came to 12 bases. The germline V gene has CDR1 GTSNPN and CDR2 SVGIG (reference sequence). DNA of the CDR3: TGTGCCTGGAGTCAACCGGGTCCCAACTATGGCTACACCTTC. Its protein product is CAWSQPGPNYGYTF.

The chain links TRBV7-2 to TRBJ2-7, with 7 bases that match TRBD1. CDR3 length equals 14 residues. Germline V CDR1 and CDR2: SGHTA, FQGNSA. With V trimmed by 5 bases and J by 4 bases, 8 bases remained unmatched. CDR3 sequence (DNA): TGTGCCAGCAGCCCCCGACAGGGCCTATACGAGCAGTACTTC. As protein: CASSPRQGLYEQYF.

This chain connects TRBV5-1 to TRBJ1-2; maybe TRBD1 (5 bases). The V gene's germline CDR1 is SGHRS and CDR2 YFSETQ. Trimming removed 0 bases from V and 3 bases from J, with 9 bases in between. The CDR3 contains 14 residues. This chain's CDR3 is CASSLAQGDYGYTF. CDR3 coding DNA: TGCGCCAGCAGCTTGGCGCAGGGTGACTATGGCTACACCTTC.

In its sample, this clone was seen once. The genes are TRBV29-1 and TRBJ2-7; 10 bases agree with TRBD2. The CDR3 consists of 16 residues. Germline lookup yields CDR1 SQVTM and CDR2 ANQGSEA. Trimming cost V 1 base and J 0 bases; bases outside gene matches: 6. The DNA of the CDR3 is TGCAGCGTTGAAGGAGTACTAGCGGGGACCTCCTACGAGCAGTACTTC. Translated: CSVEGVLAGTSYEQYF.

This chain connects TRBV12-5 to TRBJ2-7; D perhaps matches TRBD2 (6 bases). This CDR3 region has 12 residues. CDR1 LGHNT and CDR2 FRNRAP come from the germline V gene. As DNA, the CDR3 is TGTGCCTCAGGAGGGCAGGTAGGCGAGCAGTACTTC. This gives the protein CASGGQVGEQYF.

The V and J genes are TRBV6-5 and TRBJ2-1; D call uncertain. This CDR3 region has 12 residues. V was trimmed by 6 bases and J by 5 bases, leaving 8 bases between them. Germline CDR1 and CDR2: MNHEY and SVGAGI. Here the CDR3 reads CASSSTDNEQFF. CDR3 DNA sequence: TGTGCCAGCAGCTCTACAGACAATGAGCAGTTCTTC.

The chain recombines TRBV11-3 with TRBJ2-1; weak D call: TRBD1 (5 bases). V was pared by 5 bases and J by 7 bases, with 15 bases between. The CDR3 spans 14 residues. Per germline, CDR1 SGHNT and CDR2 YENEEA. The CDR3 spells CASSLQGLVNEQFF. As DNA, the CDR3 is TGTGCCAGCAGCCTTCAGGGATTAGTGAATGAGCAGTTCTTC.

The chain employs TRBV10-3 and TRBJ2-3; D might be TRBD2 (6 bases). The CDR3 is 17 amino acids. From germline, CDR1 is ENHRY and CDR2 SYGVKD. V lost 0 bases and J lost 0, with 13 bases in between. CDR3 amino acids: CAISESTRPSSTDTQYF. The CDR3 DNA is TGTGCCATCAGTGAGTCGACTAGGCCCTCTAGCACAGATACGCAGTATTTT.